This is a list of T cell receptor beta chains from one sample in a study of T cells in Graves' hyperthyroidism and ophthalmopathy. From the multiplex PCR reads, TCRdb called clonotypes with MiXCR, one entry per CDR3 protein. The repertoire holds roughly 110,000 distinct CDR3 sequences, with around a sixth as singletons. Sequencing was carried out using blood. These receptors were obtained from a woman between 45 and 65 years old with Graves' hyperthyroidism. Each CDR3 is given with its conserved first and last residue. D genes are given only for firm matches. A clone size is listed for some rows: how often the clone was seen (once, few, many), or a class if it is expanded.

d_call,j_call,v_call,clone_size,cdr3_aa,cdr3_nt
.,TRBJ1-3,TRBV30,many,CAWSVPRSSGNTIYF,TGTGCCTGGAGTGTACCTCGCAGCTCTGGAAACACCATATATTTT
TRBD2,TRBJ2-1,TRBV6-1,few,CASGREVYNEQFF,TGTGCCAGCGGGCGGGAGGTCTACAATGAGCAGTTCTTC
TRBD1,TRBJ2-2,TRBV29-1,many,CSVETGAFTGELFF,TGCAGCGTCGAGACAGGGGCCTTCACCGGGGAGCTGTTTTTT
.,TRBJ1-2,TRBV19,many,CASSISVGPDPNYGYTF,TGTGCCAGTAGTATAAGCGTGGGACCGGATCCTAACTATGGCTACACCTTC
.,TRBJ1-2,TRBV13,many,CASSLSISYGYTF,TGTGCCAGCAGCTTATCGATATCCTATGGCTACACCTTC
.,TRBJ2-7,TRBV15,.,CATSMGLGFTYEQYF,TGTGCCACCAGCATGGGACTGGGGTTCACCTACGAGCAGTACTTC
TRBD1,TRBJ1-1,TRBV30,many,CAWRTWTGADTEAFF,TGTGCCTGGAGAACTTGGACAGGGGCGGATACTGAAGCTTTCTTT
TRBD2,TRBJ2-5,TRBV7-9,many,CASSPELAGQETQYF,TGTGCCAGCAGCCCCGAGCTAGCGGGCCAAGAGACCCAGTACTTC
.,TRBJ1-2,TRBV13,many,CASSPRGFYGYTF,TGTGCCAGCAGCCCCAGAGGATTCTATGGCTACACCTTC
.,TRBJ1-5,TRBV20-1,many,CSAREIDQPQHF,TGCAGTGCTAGAGAAATCGATCAGCCCCAGCATTTT
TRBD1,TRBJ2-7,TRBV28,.,CASSLWGTVKYEQYF,TGTGCCAGCAGTTTATGGGGGACAGTAAAATACGAGCAGTACTTC
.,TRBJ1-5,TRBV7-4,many,CASSVTTGRYSDQPQHF,TGTGCCAGCAGCGTTACGACGGGACGTTATAGTGATCAGCCCCAGCATTTT
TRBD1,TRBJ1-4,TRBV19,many,CASRETGGLQEKLFF,TGTGCCAGTAGGGAGACAGGGGGCTTACAGGAAAAACTGTTTTTT
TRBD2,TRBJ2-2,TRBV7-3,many,CASSPPDGSGRAAGELFF,TGTGCCAGCAGCCCCCCGGACGGTAGCGGGAGGGCCGCCGGGGAGCTGTTTTTT
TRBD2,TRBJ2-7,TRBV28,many,CASSLLAGGLEQYF,TGTGCCAGCAGTTTACTAGCGGGAGGGCTCGAGCAGTACTTC
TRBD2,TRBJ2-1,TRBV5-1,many,CASSLVPVIAGARDEQFF,TGCGCCAGCAGCTTGGTTCCGGTAATAGCGGGAGCTCGGGATGAGCAGTTCTTC
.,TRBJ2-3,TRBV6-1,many,CASRGPPRDPQRATDTQYF,TGTGCCAGCAGGGGCCCCCCGCGGGACCCACAACGAGCCACAGATACGCAGTATTTT
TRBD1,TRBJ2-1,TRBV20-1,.,CSAYTTEGAASGEQFF,TGCAGTGCCTACACTACCGAGGGGGCGGCATCCGGTGAGCAGTTCTTC
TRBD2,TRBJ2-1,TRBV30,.,CAWSAGLAGNNEQFF,TGTGCCTGGAGTGCTGGACTAGCGGGAAACAATGAGCAGTTCTTC
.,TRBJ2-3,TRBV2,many,CASSSSRRAQYF,.
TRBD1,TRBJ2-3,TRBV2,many,CASSEVRGRDTQYF,TGTGCCAGCAGTGAAGTCAGGGGGAGAGATACGCAGTATTTT
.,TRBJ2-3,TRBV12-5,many,CASGSGIATDTQYF,TGTGCTAGTGGCTCCGGGATCGCCACAGATACGCAGTATTTT
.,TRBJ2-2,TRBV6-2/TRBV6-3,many,CASSYSRSHTGELFF,TGTGCCAGCAGTTACTCGAGGTCTCACACCGGGGAGCTGTTTTTT
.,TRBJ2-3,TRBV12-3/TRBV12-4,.,CASTTRRIYTDTQYF,TGTGCCAGCACAACCCGCCGGATCTACACAGATACGCAGTATTTT
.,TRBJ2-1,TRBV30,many,CAWAQGLGLDEQFF,TGTGCCTGGGCCCAGGGGTTAGGGCTCGATGAGCAGTTCTTC
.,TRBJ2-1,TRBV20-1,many,CSTSFDEQFF,TGCAGTACTAGTTTCGATGAGCAGTTCTTC
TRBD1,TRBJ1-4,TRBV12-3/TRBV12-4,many,CASSPDRGLREKLFF,TGTGCCAGCAGTCCGGACAGGGGGCTTCGCGAAAAACTGTTTTTT
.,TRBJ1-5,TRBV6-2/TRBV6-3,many,CASSETGINQPQHF,TGTGCCAGCAGCGAGACAGGAATTAATCAGCCCCAGCATTTT
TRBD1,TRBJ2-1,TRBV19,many,CASSTGTGSSYNEQFF,TGTGCCAGTAGTACCGGGACAGGCAGCTCCTACAATGAGCAGTTCTTC
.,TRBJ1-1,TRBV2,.,CASSEEILNTEAFF,TGTGCCAGCAGTGAGGAGATATTGAACACTGAAGCTTTCTTT
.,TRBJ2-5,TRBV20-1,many,CSAQMDSGETQYF,TGCAGTGCTCAAATGGACTCGGGAGAGACCCAGTACTTC
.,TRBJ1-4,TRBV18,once,CASSPTGHPNEKLFF,TGTGCCAGCTCACCCACGGGACATCCTAATGAAAAACTGTTTTTT
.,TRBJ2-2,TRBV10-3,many,CAISVKGPNTGELFF,TGTGCCATCAGTGTAAAGGGACCGAACACCGGGGAGCTGTTTTTT
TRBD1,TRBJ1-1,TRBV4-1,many,CASSLRQGDTEAFF,TGCGCCAGCAGCCTGCGACAGGGGGACACTGAAGCTTTCTTT
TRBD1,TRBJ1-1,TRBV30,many,CAWRRQGFGNTEAFF,TGTGCCTGGAGACGACAGGGGTTCGGGAACACTGAAGCTTTCTTT
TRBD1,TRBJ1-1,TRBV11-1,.,CASSLGGVGTEAFF,TGTGCCAGCAGCCTAGGGGGCGTCGGGACTGAAGCTTTCTTT
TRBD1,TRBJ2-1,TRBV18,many,CASSPGTGNEQFF,TGTGCCAGCTCACCAGGGACAGGCAATGAGCAGTTCTTC
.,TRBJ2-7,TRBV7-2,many,CASSSHSYEEQYF,TGTGCCAGCAGCTCTCATAGTTACGAGGAGCAGTACTTC
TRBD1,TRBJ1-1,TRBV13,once,CASSEGTGVAFF,TGTGCCAGCAGTGAGGGAACAGGGGTAGCTTTCTTT
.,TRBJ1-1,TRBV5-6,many,CASSQDAVGDTEAFF,TGTGCCAGCAGCCAGGATGCGGTTGGGGACACTGAAGCTTTCTTT
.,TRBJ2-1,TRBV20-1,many,CSARARLVSYNEQFF,TGCAGTGCTAGAGCTCGGCTAGTTTCCTACAATGAGCAGTTCTTC
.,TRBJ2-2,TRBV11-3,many,CASSSNTGELFF,TGTGCCAGCAGCTCTAACACCGGGGAGCTGTTTTTT
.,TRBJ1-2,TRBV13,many,CASSIDTSNYGYTF,TGTGCCAGCAGCATTGACACCTCTAACTATGGCTACACCTTC
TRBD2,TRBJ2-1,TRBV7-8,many,CASSPIRLAGLDNEQFF,TGTGCCAGCAGTCCGATCCGACTAGCGGGGCTAGACAATGAGCAGTTCTTC
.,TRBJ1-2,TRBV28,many,CASSAGGNYGYTF,TGTGCCAGCAGTGCCGGAGGGAACTATGGCTACACCTTC
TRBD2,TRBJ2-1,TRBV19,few,CASKGGLAGVYNEQFF,TGTGCCAGTAAGGGGGGACTAGCGGGGGTATACAATGAGCAGTTCTTC
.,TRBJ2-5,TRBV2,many,CASSEDTQETQYF,TGTGCCAGCAGTGAAGACACCCAAGAGACCCAGTACTTC
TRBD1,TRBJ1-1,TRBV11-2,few,CASSPRTGINEAFF,TGTGCCAGCAGCCCGAGGACAGGGATAAATGAAGCTTTCTTT
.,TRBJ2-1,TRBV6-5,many,CASSYDGLLVNEQFF,TGTGCCAGCAGTTACGATGGGTTGTTGGTCAATGAGCAGTTCTTC
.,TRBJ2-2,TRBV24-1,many,CATSDAGTLETGELFF,TGTGCCACCAGTGATGCCGGGACCTTAGAAACCGGGGAGCTGTTTTTT
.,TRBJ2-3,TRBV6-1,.,CASIHKGMVGGAYTQYF,TGTGCCAGCATTCATAAAGGAATGGTAGGAGGGGCCTATACGCAGTATTTT
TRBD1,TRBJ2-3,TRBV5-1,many,CASSRTGFSTDTQYF,TGCGCCAGCAGCCGGACAGGGTTTAGTACAGATACGCAGTATTTT
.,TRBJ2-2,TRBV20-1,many,CSARGGITTGELFF,TGCAGTGCTAGAGGGGGGATTACCACCGGGGAGCTGTTTTTT
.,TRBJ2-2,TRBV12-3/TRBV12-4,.,CASSLMGTITGELFF,TGTGCCAGCAGTTTAATGGGGACGATCACCGGGGAGCTGTTTTTT